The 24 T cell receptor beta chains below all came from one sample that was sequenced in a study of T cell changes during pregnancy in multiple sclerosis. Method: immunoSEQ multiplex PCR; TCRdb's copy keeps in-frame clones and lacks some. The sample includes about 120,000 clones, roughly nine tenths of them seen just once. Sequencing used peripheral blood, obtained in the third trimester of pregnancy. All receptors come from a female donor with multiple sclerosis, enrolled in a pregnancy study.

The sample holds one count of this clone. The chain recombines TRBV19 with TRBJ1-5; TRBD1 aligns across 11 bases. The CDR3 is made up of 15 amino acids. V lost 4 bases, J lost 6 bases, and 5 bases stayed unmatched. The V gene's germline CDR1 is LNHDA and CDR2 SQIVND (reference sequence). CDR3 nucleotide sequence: TGTGCCAGTAGTAAGGGACAGGGGGGTAGTCAGCCCCAGCATTTT. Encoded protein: CASSKGQGGSQPQHF.

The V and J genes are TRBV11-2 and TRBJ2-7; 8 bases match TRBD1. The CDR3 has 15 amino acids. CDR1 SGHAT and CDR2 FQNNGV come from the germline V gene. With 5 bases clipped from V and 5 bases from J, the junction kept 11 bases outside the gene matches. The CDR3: CASSPLTGALHEQYF. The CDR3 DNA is TGTGCCAGCAGCCCCCTGACAGGGGCGCTCCACGAGCAGTACTTC.

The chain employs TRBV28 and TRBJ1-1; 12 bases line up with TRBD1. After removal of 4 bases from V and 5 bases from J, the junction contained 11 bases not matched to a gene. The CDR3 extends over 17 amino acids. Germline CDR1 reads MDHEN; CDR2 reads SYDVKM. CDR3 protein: CASSSWGQGARDTEAFF. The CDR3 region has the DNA TGTGCCAGCAGTTCCTGGGGACAGGGGGCGCGCGATACTGAAGCTTTCTTT.

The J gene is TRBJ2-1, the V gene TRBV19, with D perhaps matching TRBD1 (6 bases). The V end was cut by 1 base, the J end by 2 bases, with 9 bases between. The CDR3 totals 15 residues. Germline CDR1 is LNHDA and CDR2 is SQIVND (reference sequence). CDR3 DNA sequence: TGTGCCAGTAGTATAGGAGCAGGGGCCTACAATGAGCAGTTCTTC. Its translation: CASSIGAGAYNEQFF.

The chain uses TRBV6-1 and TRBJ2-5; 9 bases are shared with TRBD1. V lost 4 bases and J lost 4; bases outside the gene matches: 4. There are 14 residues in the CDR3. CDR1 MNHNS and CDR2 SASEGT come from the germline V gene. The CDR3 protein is CASSGGQGRETQYF. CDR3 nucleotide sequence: TGTGCCAGCAGTGGCGGACAGGGGAGAGAGACCCAGTACTTC.

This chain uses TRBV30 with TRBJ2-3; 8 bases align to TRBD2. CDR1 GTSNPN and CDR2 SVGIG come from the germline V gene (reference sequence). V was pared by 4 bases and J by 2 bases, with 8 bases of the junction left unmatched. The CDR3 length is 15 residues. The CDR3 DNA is TGTGCCTGGACATCGACTAGCGCCTCCACAGATACGCAGTATTTT. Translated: CAWTSTSASTDTQYF.

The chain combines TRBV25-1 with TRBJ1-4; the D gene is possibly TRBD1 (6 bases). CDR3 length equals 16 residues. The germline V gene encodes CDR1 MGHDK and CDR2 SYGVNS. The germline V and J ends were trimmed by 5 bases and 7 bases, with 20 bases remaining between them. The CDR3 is CASSTSMSGVSEKLFF. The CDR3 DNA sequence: TGTGCCAGCAGTACATCTATGTCAGGGGTGAGTGAAAAACTGTTTTTT.

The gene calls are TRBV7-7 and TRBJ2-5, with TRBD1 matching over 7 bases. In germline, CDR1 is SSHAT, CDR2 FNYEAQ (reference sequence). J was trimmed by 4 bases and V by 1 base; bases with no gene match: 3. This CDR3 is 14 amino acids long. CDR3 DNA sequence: TGTGCCAGCAGCTTAGAGGGGGCAGGAGAGACCCAGTACTTC. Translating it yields CASSLEGAGETQYF.

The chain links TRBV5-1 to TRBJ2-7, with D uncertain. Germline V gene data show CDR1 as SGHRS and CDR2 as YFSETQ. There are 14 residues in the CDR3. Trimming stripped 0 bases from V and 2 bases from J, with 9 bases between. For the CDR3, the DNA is TGCGCCAGCAGCTTGGCTACAGCACCCTACGAGCAGTACTTC. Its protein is CASSLATAPYEQYF.

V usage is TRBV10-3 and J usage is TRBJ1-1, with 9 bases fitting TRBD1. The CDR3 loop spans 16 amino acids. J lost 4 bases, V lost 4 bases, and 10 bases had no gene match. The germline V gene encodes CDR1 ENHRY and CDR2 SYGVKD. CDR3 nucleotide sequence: TGTGCCATCAGTGGGACAGGGGTTGGTCTAAGCACTGAAGCTTTCTTT. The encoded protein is CAISGTGVGLSTEAFF.

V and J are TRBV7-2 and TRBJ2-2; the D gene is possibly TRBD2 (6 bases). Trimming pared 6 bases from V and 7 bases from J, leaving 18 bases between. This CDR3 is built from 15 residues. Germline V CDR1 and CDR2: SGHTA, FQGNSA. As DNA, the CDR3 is TGTGCCAGCAGAATGGATGGAGGGCCGGGCGGGGAGCTGTTTTTT. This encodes CASRMDGGPGGELFF.

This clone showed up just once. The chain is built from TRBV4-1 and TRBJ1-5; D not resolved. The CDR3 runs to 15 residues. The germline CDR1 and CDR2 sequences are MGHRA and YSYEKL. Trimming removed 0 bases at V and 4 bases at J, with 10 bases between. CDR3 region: CASSQDAGPNQPQHF. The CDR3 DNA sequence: TGCGCCAGCAGCCAAGACGCAGGTCCTAATCAGCCCCAGCATTTT.

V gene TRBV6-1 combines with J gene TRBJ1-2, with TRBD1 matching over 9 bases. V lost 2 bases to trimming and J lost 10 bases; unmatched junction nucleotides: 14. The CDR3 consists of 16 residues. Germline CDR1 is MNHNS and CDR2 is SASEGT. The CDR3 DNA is TGTGCCAGCAGTGAACTTCCGGGACAGGGTACTCTTTCCTACACCTTC. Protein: CASSELPGQGTLSYTF.

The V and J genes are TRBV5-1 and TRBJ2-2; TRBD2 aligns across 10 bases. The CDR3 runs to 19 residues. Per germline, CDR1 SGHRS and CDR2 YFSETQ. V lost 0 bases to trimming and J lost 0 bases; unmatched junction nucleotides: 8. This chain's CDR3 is CASSLVGLAFGPNTGELFF. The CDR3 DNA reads TGCGCCAGCAGCTTGGTGGGACTAGCGTTTGGGCCGAACACCGGGGAGCTGTTTTTT.

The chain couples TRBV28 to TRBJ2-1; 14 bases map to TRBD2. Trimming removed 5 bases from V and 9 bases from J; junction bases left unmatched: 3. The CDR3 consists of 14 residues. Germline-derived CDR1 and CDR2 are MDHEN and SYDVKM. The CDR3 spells CASSKGLAGVEQFF. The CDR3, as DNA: TGTGCCAGCAGTAAGGGACTAGCGGGAGTTGAGCAGTTCTTC.

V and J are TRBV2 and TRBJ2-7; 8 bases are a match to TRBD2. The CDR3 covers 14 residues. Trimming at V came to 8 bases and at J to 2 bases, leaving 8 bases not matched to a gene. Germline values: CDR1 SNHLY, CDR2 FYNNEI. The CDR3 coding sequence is TGTGCCAGCGGGTGGGTAGCGGGACCCTACGAGCAGTACTTC. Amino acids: CASGWVAGPYEQYF.

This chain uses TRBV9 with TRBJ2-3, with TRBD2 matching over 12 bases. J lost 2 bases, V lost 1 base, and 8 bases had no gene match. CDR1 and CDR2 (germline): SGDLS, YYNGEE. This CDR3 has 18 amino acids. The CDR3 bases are TGTGCCAGCAGCGTATCCCGGGGGACTAGCGGGCCCACAGATACGCAGTATTTT. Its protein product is CASSVSRGTSGPTDTQYF.

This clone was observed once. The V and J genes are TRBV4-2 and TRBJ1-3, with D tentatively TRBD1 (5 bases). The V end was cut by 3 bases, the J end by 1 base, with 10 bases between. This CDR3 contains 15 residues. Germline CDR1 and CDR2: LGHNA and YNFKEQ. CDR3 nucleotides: TGTGCCAGCAGCCAGACCAGGGTATCTGGAAACACCATATATTTT. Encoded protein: CASSQTRVSGNTIYF.

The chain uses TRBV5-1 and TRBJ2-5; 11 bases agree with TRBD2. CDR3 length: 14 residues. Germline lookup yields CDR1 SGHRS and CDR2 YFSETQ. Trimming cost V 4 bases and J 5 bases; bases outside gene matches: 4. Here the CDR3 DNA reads TGCGCCAGCAGCACCACTAGCGGGAGTGAGACCCAGTACTTC. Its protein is CASSTTSGSETQYF.

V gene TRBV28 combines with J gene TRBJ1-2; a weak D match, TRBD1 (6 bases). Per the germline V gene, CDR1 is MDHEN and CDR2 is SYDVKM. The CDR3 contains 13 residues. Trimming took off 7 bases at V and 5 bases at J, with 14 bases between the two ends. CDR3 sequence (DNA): TGTGCCAGCACTTTGGGACAACTATATGGCTACACCTTC. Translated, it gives CASTLGQLYGYTF.

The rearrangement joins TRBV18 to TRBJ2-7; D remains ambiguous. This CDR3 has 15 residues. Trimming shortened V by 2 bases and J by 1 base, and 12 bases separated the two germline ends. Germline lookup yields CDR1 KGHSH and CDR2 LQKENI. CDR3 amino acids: CASSPIQSSSYEQYF. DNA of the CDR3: TGTGCCAGCTCACCAATTCAGTCTTCTTCCTACGAGCAGTACTTC.

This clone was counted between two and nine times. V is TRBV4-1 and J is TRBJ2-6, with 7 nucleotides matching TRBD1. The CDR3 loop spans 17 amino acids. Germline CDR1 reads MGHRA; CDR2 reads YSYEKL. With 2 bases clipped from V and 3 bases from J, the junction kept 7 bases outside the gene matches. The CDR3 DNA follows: TGCGCCAGCAGCCAAACAGGGGCCCTCAGTGGGGCCAACGTCCTGACTTTC. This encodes CASSQTGALSGANVLTF.

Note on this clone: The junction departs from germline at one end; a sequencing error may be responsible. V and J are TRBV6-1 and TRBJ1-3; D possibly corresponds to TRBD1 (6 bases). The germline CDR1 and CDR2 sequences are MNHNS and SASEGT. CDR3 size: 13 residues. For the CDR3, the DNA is TGTGCCGGCAGGGGCGCCTCTGGAAACACCATATATTTT. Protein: CAGRGASGNTIYF.

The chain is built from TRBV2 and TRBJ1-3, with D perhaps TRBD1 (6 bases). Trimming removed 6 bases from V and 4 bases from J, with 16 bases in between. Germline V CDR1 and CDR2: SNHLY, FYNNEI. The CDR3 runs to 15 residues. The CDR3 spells CASSPLGAEGNTIYF. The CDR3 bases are TGTGCCAGCAGCCCTCTGGGGGCGGAGGGAAACACCATATATTTT.